Listed below are T cell receptor beta chains from one sample, sequenced in a study of siplizumab effects on memory and regulatory T cells. Repertoires were generated with immunoSEQ multiplex PCR, while TCRdb's copy carries only in-frame clones and drops some. The data show about 97,000 clones, with about 93% seen just once and more than 0.95% held by the top ten. Sequencing was done on a sample of CD4+ T cells sorted from blood. Receptors were obtained from a human donor in good health. CDR3s include the opening cysteine and the closing phenylalanine or tryptophan. Only part of the rows carry a size: once, few, many, or a class if the clone is expanded.

TRBV28	once	15	TRBJ1-1	CATADQGIRGTEAFF
TRBV19	-	13	TRBJ2-7	CASSTGLPFEQYF
TRBV5-1	-	15	TRBJ2-1	CASSLTSGAYNEQFF
TRBV7-3	-	16	TRBJ2-6	CASSTGLSSGANVLTF
TRBV14	-	15	TRBJ2-5	CASSHGGGHGETQYF
TRBV4-1	-	16	TRBJ1-1	CASSRTPATGGSEAFF
TRBV28	-	13	TRBJ1-1	CASALRRWTEAFF
TRBV19	-	14	TRBJ2-1	CASSTESRGPKQFF
TRBV6-5	-	15	TRBJ2-1	CASSYSSGTLNEQFF
TRBV10-3	once	12	-	CAISPQGNEQYF
TRBV30	-	13	TRBJ2-7	CAWSAIRANEQYF
TRBV30	-	10	TRBJ2-7	CAWSSPEQYF
TRBV7-9	once	19	TRBJ2-4	CASSFGLRGGANRGNIQYF
TRBV7-9	-	16	TRBJ2-4	CASSPHPLAGKNIQYF
TRBV5-4	-	16	TRBJ1-4	CASSLMTGSNSEKLFF
TRBV2	-	11	TRBJ2-4	CASSVNSIQYF